This T cell receptor beta chain was retrieved from a study of control samples from healthy donors and cancer patients (dated by TCRdb to 2020 to 2022). With regard to this clone: This clone's antigen is unknown. Base qualities are missing; no much larger clone stands one base away.

Library method: the immunoSEQ multiplex PCR assay. This is the immuneACCESS table as TCRdb keeps it, with only in-frame sequences that have V and J called. A part of the clones is gone; compared with another copy, unresolved V genes explain less than half, and the rest is unexplained. The sample records about 100,000 clones, around four fifths of which are singletons. The ten largest account for approximately 20% of the sample. CDR1 and CDR2 are read off the germline V gene (reference sequence) as SGHKS and YYEKEE. Reading from cysteine to phenylalanine, the CDR3 counts 15 amino acids. CDR3 DNA only is kept here, 45 bases in frame from base 1. Ends trimmed: V by 2 bases, J by 4 bases; bases unmatched to a gene: 5.

This TCR came from a man aged 30 to 39 in good health. The chain is assembled from TRBV5-5 and TRBJ2-2; TRBD1 aligns with 7 central bases. The specimen was blood. The sequenced DNA: TGTGCCAGCAGCTTTACGGCAGGGGGCACCGGGGAGCTGTTTTTT. Its coded protein is CASSFTAGGTGELFF. Where the CDR3 stops, the reference TRBV5-5 and TRBJ2-2 genes take over; the full variable domain is DAGVTQSPTHLIKTRGQQVTLRCSPISGHKSVSWYQQVLGQGPQFIFQYYEKEERGRGNFPDRFSARQFPNYSSELNVNALLLGDSALYLCASSFTAGGTGELFFGEGSRLTVL.